The 16 T cell receptor beta chains below all came from one sample that was sequenced in a study of Tregs in tolerant kidney transplant recipients. The protocol was immunoSEQ multiplex PCR, while the TCRdb copy is restricted to in-frame clones and leaves out a portion. The table lists around 75,000 clones, 85% to 90% of them singletons. This sample comprised CD4+ T cells from blood, obtained before the transplant. The receptors were sampled from a human donor who received a combined kidney and bone marrow transplant.

The chain couples TRBV19 to TRBJ1-2, with D maybe TRBD1 (6 bases). Germline V gene data show CDR1 as LNHDA and CDR2 as SQIVND (reference sequence). Deletions cut 9 bases from V and 1 base from J, with 18 bases between. This CDR3 contains 15 residues. CDR3 amino acids: CASKKTGQNNYGYTF. The CDR3 bases are TGTGCCAGCAAGAAAACAGGGCAAAATAACTATGGCTACACCTTC.

The chain links TRBV29-1 to TRBJ2-1; D is perhaps TRBD2 (5 bases). V lost 6 bases to trimming and J lost 2 bases, with 17 bases between them. The CDR3 is 15 residues long. CDR1 and CDR2 from the germline V gene are SQVTM and ANQGSEA. CDR3 amino acids: CSVGLPGSTYNEQFF. The DNA of the CDR3 is TGCAGCGTCGGACTCCCGGGCAGCACCTACAATGAGCAGTTCTTC.

A single count supports this clone. The genes are TRBV7-9 and TRBJ1-4; 7 bases fit TRBD1. J lost 5 bases, V lost 7 bases, and 7 bases had no gene match. CDR1 and CDR2 from the germline V gene are SEHNR and FQNEAQ (reference sequence). CDR3 size: 14 residues. The CDR3 nucleotides read TGTGCCAGCACCCGACAGGGCCCGAATGAAAAACTGTTTTTT. It yields the protein CASTRQGPNEKLFF.

The chain couples TRBV28 to TRBJ2-2; 9 nucleotides match TRBD1. CDR1 is MDHEN and CDR2 is SYDVKM in the germline V gene. The V segment lost 5 bases and the J segment 4 bases; nucleotides outside the gene matches: 23. This CDR3 is built from 21 residues. The CDR3 coding sequence is TGTGCCAGCAGTCCTAACGGGATACCGGGACAGGGCCCCGCCGCCACCGGGGAGCTGTTTTTT. Protein sequence: CASSPNGIPGQGPAATGELFF.

This chain joins TRBV28 and TRBJ2-1; D remains ambiguous. V was clipped by 2 bases and J by 8 bases, with 10 bases between them. This CDR3 contains 13 residues. From germline, CDR1 is MDHEN and CDR2 SYDVKM. CDR3 region: CASSLGQLDEQFF. Here the CDR3 DNA reads TGTGCCAGCAGTTTAGGGCAGCTCGATGAGCAGTTCTTC.

J is TRBJ2-7 and V is TRBV2; 14 bases line up with TRBD2. The CDR3 length is 17 residues. V shed 5 bases and J 3 bases; nucleotides not matched to a gene: 9. CDR1 is SNHLY, CDR2 FYNNEI, per germline. The CDR3: CASSKGLAGGEHYEQYF. CDR3 in DNA: TGTGCCAGCAGTAAAGGACTAGCGGGAGGTGAACACTACGAGCAGTACTTC. Variable domain in full (rest from reference TRBV2 and TRBJ2-7): EPEVTQTPSHQVTQMGQEVILRCVPISNHLYFYWYRQILGQKVEFLVSFYNNEISEKSEIFDDQFSVERPDGSNFTLKIRSTKLEDSAMYFCASSKGLAGGEHYEQYFGPGTRLTVT.

The J gene is TRBJ2-7, the V gene TRBV2, with a possible D match to TRBD1 (5 bases). CDR3 size: 17 residues. The V end lost 8 bases, the J end lost 3 bases, and 26 bases lay between the germline ends. Germline V lookup: CDR1 SNHLY, CDR2 FYNNEI. CDR3 sequence reads: CASLADSASPQHYEQYF. In DNA form, the CDR3 reads TGTGCCAGCCTTGCTGACAGTGCCTCCCCCCAACACTACGAGCAGTACTTC.

The V call is TRBV7-3, the J call TRBJ2-3, with 11 bases identical to TRBD2. This CDR3 region has 18 residues. Germline CDR1 reads SGHTA; CDR2 reads FQGTGA. The junction had 10 bases not matched to a gene; V was cut back by 2 bases and J by 3 bases. CDR3 residues: CASSLGRSSGRVTDTQYF. The CDR3 DNA is TGTGCCAGCAGCTTAGGGCGGAGTAGCGGGAGGGTGACAGATACGCAGTATTTT.

CDR3 sequence (DNA): TGCGCCAGCAGGAGTAGGACAGAAGACTATGGCTACACCTTC. Protein product: CASRSRTEDYGYTF. The V and J genes are TRBV5-1 and TRBJ1-2; perhaps TRBD1 as D (6 bases). The CDR3 spans 14 residues. Trimming pared 5 bases from V and 3 bases from J, leaving 14 bases between. Germline V gene sequence: CDR1 SGHRS, CDR2 YFSETQ.

V is TRBV28 and J is TRBJ1-2; D not certain. This CDR3 spans 14 amino acids. Germline V lookup: CDR1 MDHEN, CDR2 SYDVKM. Trimming left V 2 bases short and J 2 bases short, with 9 bases between. The CDR3 reads CASSLGQVNYGYTF. CDR3 DNA sequence: TGTGCCAGCAGTTTAGGCCAGGTCAACTATGGCTACACCTTC.

The chain uses TRBV6-5 and TRBJ1-5; weak D call: TRBD1 (6 bases). Germline CDR1 and CDR2: MNHEY and SVGAGI. The length of the CDR3 is 13 residues. V lost 6 bases to trimming and J lost 7 bases, with 13 bases between them. CDR3 sequence: CASSIQGTQPQHF. DNA for the CDR3: TGTGCCAGCAGCATACAGGGCACCCAGCCCCAGCATTTT.

This clone was observed once. The J gene is TRBJ2-7, the V gene TRBV18; the match to TRBD2 covers 7 bases. The junction had 5 bases not matched to a gene; V was cut back by 1 base and J by 2 bases. This CDR3 region has 15 residues. Germline CDR1 and CDR2: KGHSH and LQKENI. For the CDR3, the DNA is TGTGCCAGCTCACCACTAGCGGGCGTTACCTACGAGCAGTACTTC. It codes for CASSPLAGVTYEQYF.

This chain uses TRBV5-1 with TRBJ2-2; D uncertain. Germline V CDR1 and CDR2: SGHRS, YFSETQ. The V gene lost 6 bases and the J gene lost 0 bases, with 12 bases spanning the gap. CDR3 length equals 15 residues. The CDR3 region is CASKPTTTNTGELFF. The CDR3 nucleotides are TGCGCCAGCAAGCCAACAACTACGAACACCGGGGAGCTGTTTTTT. The full variable domain, its missing parts supplied by reference TRBV5-1 and TRBJ2-2, is KAGVTQTPRYLIKTRGQQVTLSCSPISGHRSVSWYQQTPGQGLQFLFEYFSETQRNKGNFPGRFSGRQFSNSRSEMNVSTLELGDSALYLCASKPTTTNTGELFFGEGSRLTVL.

J is TRBJ2-1 and V is TRBV2, with 8 bases that match TRBD2. With V trimmed by 0 bases and J by 8 bases, 3 bases remained unmatched. The CDR3 is 14 residues long. The V gene's germline CDR1 is SNHLY and CDR2 FYNNEI. CDR3 nucleotide sequence: TGTGCCAGCAGTGAAGCGTCACTAGCGGATGAGCAGTTCTTC. It yields the protein CASSEASLADEQFF. The full variable domain, in which reference TRBV2 and TRBJ2-1 provide the parts outside the CDR3, is EPEVTQTPSHQVTQMGQEVILRCVPISNHLYFYWYRQILGQKVEFLVSFYNNEISEKSEIFDDQFSVERPDGSNFTLKIRSTKLEDSAMYFCASSEASLADEQFFGPGTRLTVL.

The V gene is TRBV21-1, the J gene TRBJ2-3; TRBD2 reflects the table's D call only, with no check against the DNA. TRBV21-1 is assigned pseudogene status. The CDR3 is 16 amino acids. CDR3 residues: CASSKRLAAGTDTQYF. Written as DNA, the CDR3 is TGTGCCAGCAGCAAAAGACTAGCGGCGGGCACAGATACGCAGTATTTT.

This clone was detected only a few times. The gene calls are TRBV6-1 and TRBJ1-5; D may be TRBD1 (5 bases). CDR1 is MNHNS and CDR2 is SASEGT in the germline V gene. Trimming took 6 bases from V and 0 from J, leaving 12 bases between them. This CDR3 spans 15 amino acids. CDR3 DNA sequence: TGTGCCAGCAGAATGACAGATTATAGCAATCAGCCCCAGCATTTT. This gives the protein CASRMTDYSNQPQHF.